This T cell receptor beta chain was observed in a study of T cell responses to AZD1222 COVID-19 vaccine. Study-wide results and caveats: Among spike-specific TCRs, nearly half reportedly target unmutated variant regions.

Method: immunoSEQ multiplex PCR; TCRdb's copy keeps in-frame clones and lacks some. The sample has approximately 130,000 clones, roughly 89% seen once; the top ten hold approximately 5.1%. J was trimmed by 1 base and V by 3 bases; bases with no gene match: 0. The germline V gene has CDR1 LNHDA and CDR2 SQIVND (reference sequence). The CDR3 has 14 residues. To note about this clone: Its antigen is not identified.

The chain uses TRBV19 and TRBJ1-2, with 9 bases lining up with TRBD1. Sample: peripheral blood, taken on day 0 of AZD1222 vaccination. The receptor was isolated from an adult in good health. CDR3 amino acids: CASSMTGGNYGYTF. In DNA form, the CDR3 reads TGTGCCAGTAGTATGACAGGGGGTAACTATGGCTACACCTTC.